This T cell receptor (beta chain) emerged from a study of cytomegalovirus exposure and HLA in healthy donors. Broader study findings: Rare TCR sequences predominated, though certain public TCRs were found in many donors. Most of the TCR beta V segments (in an earlier analysis) were productive either about 87% or about 30% of the time. TCR beta chains numbering 164 were designated cytomegalovirus-associated.

About this clone: Its antigen is unidentified.

PCR primers comprised 60 Vbeta and 13 Jbeta primers. Per the authors' pipeline: In a later analysis, the count reached tens of millions of unique TCR beta chains, with roughly 11 million shared. The assay was immunoSEQ multiplex PCR, and TCRdb's table has in-frame clones only and misses some. D and trimming come from the DNA, and the V and J calls and clone size come from that table. This sample has 90,000 to 130,000 clones, with 78% found just once. Per germline, CDR1 SEHNR and CDR2 FQNEAQ (reference sequence). The CDR3 is 16 residues long. Trimming took 5 bases from V and 0 from J, leaving 14 bases between them.

The sequencing sample was made of PBMCs. This TCR came from a woman in her 30s in good health and CMV-seronegative. The chain employs TRBV7-9 and TRBJ2-4; TRBD2 is a possible D gene (5 bases). The CDR3 DNA reads TGTGCCAGCAGCGCCCTCCCAGCGGTAGCCAAAAACATTCAGTACTTC. Protein: CASSALPAVAKNIQYF.